These 27 T cell receptor beta chains came from one sample sequenced in a study of beta chain features in type 1 diabetes. As every portion of the isolated RNA was reverse transcribed, the sequencing read expressed TCRB transcripts. Profiling relied on immunoSEQ multiplex PCR, and the TCRdb table lists in-frame clones only, not all of them. The data contain under 350,000 clones, about 8.5% of them seen just once; the ten biggest clones take up under 1.3%. Material for sequencing was central memory CD4+ T cells from blood. The receptors stem from a woman aged 18-35 years in good health.

This chain uses TRBV10-3 with TRBJ2-1; D gene uncertain. V was cut by 0 bases and J by 0 bases, with 9 bases left in between. This CDR3 comprises 16 residues. Looked up from germline, CDR1 is ENHRY and CDR2 is SYGVKD. CDR3 in DNA: TGTGCCATCAGTGAGTCTGCACAGCGCTCCTACAATGAGCAGTTCTTC. It encodes CAISESAQRSYNEQFF.

This clone appeared many times. The chain recombines TRBV15 with TRBJ2-1; D unresolved. The length of the CDR3 is 17 residues. With 0 bases removed from V and 0 bases from J, the gap between germline ends came to 12 bases. Germline lookup yields CDR1 LNHNV and CDR2 YYDKDF (reference sequence). In DNA, the CDR3 is TGTGCCACCAGCAGAGATCTATCTACCAGCTCCTACAATGAGCAGTTCTTC. Its protein product is CATSRDLSTSSYNEQFF.

This clone was counted a few times. The V gene is TRBV7-9, the J gene TRBJ2-7, with 10 bases identical to TRBD1. The CDR3 contains 16 residues. Germline assignment: CDR1 SEHNR and CDR2 FQNEAQ (reference sequence). V was pared by 9 bases and J by 6 bases, with 17 bases of the junction left unmatched. This chain's CDR3 is CASIPGQGLGTSEQYF. For the CDR3, the DNA is TGTGCCAGTATTCCGGGACAGGGGCTCGGGACTAGCGAGCAGTACTTC. The full variable domain, its missing parts supplied by reference TRBV7-9 and TRBJ2-7, is DTGVSQNPRHKITKRGQNVTFRCDPISEHNRLYWYRQTLGQGPEFLTYFQNEAQLEKSRLLSDRFSAERPKGSFSTLEIQRTEQGDSAMYLCASIPGQGLGTSEQYFGPGTRLTVT.

The chain recombines TRBV4-3 with TRBJ2-1, with TRBD1 as a possible D gene (5 bases). Germline V gives CDR1 LGHNA, CDR2 YSLEER. Trimming took 2 bases from V and 3 from J, leaving 8 bases between them. The CDR3 loop spans 14 amino acids. This CDR3 is CASSQSGYYNEQFF. The CDR3, as DNA: TGCGCCAGCAGCCAATCAGGGTACTACAATGAGCAGTTCTTC.

The rearrangement joins TRBV18 to TRBJ2-2; D call uncertain. The CDR3 length is 17 residues. V dropped 0 bases and J dropped 7 bases, with 18 bases sitting between them. In germline, CDR1 is KGHSH, CDR2 LQKENI. CDR3: CASSPPTGRLSSGELFF. The CDR3 nucleotides read TGTGCCAGCTCACCACCTACGGGCAGGCTGAGTAGCGGGGAGCTGTTTTTT.

V is TRBV11-2 and J is TRBJ2-7; D ambiguous. V was cut by 2 bases and J by 9 bases, with 11 bases left in between. Per germline, CDR1 SGHAT and CDR2 FQNNGV. The CDR3 length is 12 residues. The CDR3 nucleotides are TGTGCCAGCAGCTTAAGTGGGTTGGGGCAGTACTTC. Protein: CASSLSGLGQYF. Full variable domain (rest looked up from reference TRBV11-2 and TRBJ2-7): EAGVAQSPRYKIIEKRQSVAFWCNPISGHATLYWYQQILGQGPKLLIQFQNNGVVDDSQLPKDRFSAERLKGVDSTLKIQPAKLEDSAVYLCASSLSGLGQYFGPGTRLTVT.

The chain combines TRBV16 with TRBJ1-1; D is unclear. Trimming shortened V by 6 bases and J by 1 base, and 9 bases separated the two germline ends. Germline CDR1 reads KGHSY; CDR2 reads FQNENV. CDR3 length: 13 residues. CDR3 in amino acids: CASSQEPNTEAFF. Written as DNA, the CDR3 is TGTGCCAGCAGTCAGGAGCCGAACACTGAAGCTTTCTTT.

Of note for this clone: The same CDR3 also results from other DNA sequences found in this sample. This rearrangement joins TRBV28 to TRBJ2-1, with D hard to call. CDR1 MDHEN and CDR2 SYDVKM come from the germline V gene. The germline V and J ends were trimmed by 6 bases and 5 bases, with 5 bases remaining between them. There are 11 residues in the CDR3. CDR3 sequence: CASSLNNEQFF. DNA of the CDR3: TGTGCCAGCAGCCTTAACAATGAGCAGTTCTTC. Full variable domain (remainder filled in from reference TRBV28 and TRBJ2-1): DVKVTQSSRYLVKRTGEKVFLECVQDMDHENMFWYRQDPGLGLRLIYFSYDVKMKEKGDIPEGYSVSREKKERFSLILESASTNQTSMYLCASSLNNEQFFGPGTRLTVL.

This clone was seen many times. A read error may account for a junction end that differs from germline. The genes are TRBV7-9 and TRBJ2-1; D gene ambiguous. This CDR3 has 14 amino acids. Germline V gene sequence: CDR1 SEHNR, CDR2 FQNEAQ (reference sequence). The CDR3 here is CASSSPGLPAARVF. The CDR3 DNA follows: TGTGCCAGCAGCTCCCCCGGTCTCCCAGCCGCCAGAGTCTTC.

The J gene is TRBJ2-2, the V gene TRBV9, with D unclear. V lost 3 bases and J lost 0, with 6 bases in between. The V gene's germline CDR1 is SGDLS and CDR2 YYNGEE. The CDR3 spans 14 residues. The CDR3 DNA reads as TGTGCCAGCAGCGGGGTAACGAACACCGGGGAGCTGTTTTTT. Protein: CASSGVTNTGELFF. Full variable domain (outside the CDR3, taken from reference TRBV9 and TRBJ2-2): DSGVTQTPKHLITATGQRVTLRCSPRSGDLSVYWYQQSLDQGLQFLIQYYNGEERAKGNILERFSAQQFPDLHSELNLSSLELGDSALYFCASSGVTNTGELFFGEGSRLTVL.

This clone was picked up many times. The gene calls are TRBV6-6 and TRBJ2-1, with a tentative D call TRBD2 (7 bases). The CDR3 runs 15 residues. Germline V gene lookup returns CDR1 MNHNY and CDR2 SVGAGI (reference sequence). The V gene lost 5 bases and the J gene lost 6 bases, with 17 bases spanning the gap. The CDR3 spells CASSGGGEKINEQFF. In DNA, the CDR3 is TGTGCCAGCAGTGGGGGGGGCGAAAAGATCAATGAGCAGTTCTTC.

This clone has just a few counts. This sequence joins TRBV7-3 and TRBJ1-1; D is ambiguous. The germline gives CDR1 SGHTA, CDR2 FQGTGA. The CDR3 contains 13 residues. V was cut by 4 bases and J by 0 bases, with 6 bases left in between. The CDR3 nucleotides read TGTGCCAGCAGCTCCCGGCTGAACACTGAAGCTTTCTTT. Translated, it gives CASSSRLNTEAFF. Complete variable domain (other parts from reference TRBV7-3 and TRBJ1-1): GAGVSQTPSNKVTEKGKYVELRCDPISGHTALYWYRQSLGQGPEFLIYFQGTGAADDSGLPNDRFFAVRPEGSVSTLKIQRTERGDSAVYLCASSSRLNTEAFFGQGTRLTVV.

This clone was found a few times. The chain has TRBV7-9 and TRBJ1-2; no firm D call. Germline CDR1 reads SEHNR; CDR2 reads FQNEAQ (reference sequence). This CDR3 region has 13 residues. The V gene lost 4 bases and the J gene lost 6 bases, with 12 bases spanning the gap. The CDR3 reads CASSWVHSDGYTF. The CDR3 coding sequence is TGTGCCAGCAGCTGGGTTCATAGTGATGGCTACACCTTC.

CDR3 bases: TGTGCCACCAGTACAGGGGGGGAGGCCAAAAACATTCAGTACTTC. Encoded protein: CATSTGGEAKNIQYF. The chain is built from TRBV15 and TRBJ2-4; weak D call: TRBD1 (8 bases). Trimming shortened V by 6 bases and J by 1 base, and 13 bases separated the two germline ends. CDR1 is LNHNV and CDR2 is YYDKDF in the germline V gene (reference sequence). The CDR3 is made up of 15 amino acids.

This clone was counted between two and nine times. In DNA form, the CDR3 reads TGTGCCAGCAGCTTGGTAGGACATGACGGGGAGCTGTTTTTT. Protein sequence: CASSLVGHDGELFF. The V gene is TRBV5-5, the J gene TRBJ2-2; D perhaps matches TRBD1 (5 bases). Per the germline V gene, CDR1 is SGHKS and CDR2 is YYEKEE (reference sequence). This CDR3 has 14 amino acids. The V end lost 0 bases, the J end lost 7 bases, and 10 bases lay between the germline ends.

The chain is built from TRBV11-2 and TRBJ1-2, with no clear D. The CDR3 length is 14 residues. Germline-derived CDR1 and CDR2 are SGHAT and FQNNGV. V shed 0 bases and J shed 4 bases, with 9 bases lying between them. CDR3 DNA: TGTGCCAGCAGCTTAGATCAGGTGACCTATGGCTACACCTTC. Its protein product is CASSLDQVTYGYTF.

The chain has TRBV5-5 and TRBJ2-7; 7 positions match TRBD1. Trimming at V came to 2 bases and at J to 0 bases, leaving 5 bases not matched to a gene. CDR1 is SGHKS, CDR2 YYEKEE, per germline (reference sequence). The CDR3 length is 15 residues. The CDR3 sequence is CASSLGQGVSYEQYF. As DNA, the CDR3 is TGTGCCAGCAGCTTAGGCCAGGGGGTCTCCTACGAGCAGTACTTC.

This clone was counted a few times. The chain joins TRBV5-4 to TRBJ2-5; the match to TRBD1 covers 8 bases. J was trimmed by 2 bases and V by 2 bases; bases with no gene match: 8. The germline gives CDR1 SGHNT, CDR2 YYREEE (reference sequence). This CDR3 has 16 residues. For the CDR3, the DNA is TGTGCCAGCAGCTTAGGGGGAGGACAGGGACAAGAGACCCAGTACTTC. This codes for CASSLGGGQGQETQYF.

In its sample, this clone was seen a few times. The rearrangement joins TRBV5-1 to TRBJ2-5, with D perhaps matching TRBD2 (6 bases). This CDR3 contains 13 residues. Germline V gene lookup returns CDR1 SGHRS and CDR2 YFSETQ. Trimming removed 2 bases at V and 1 base at J, with 6 bases between. CDR3 amino acids: CASSFSGQETQYF. CDR3 DNA sequence: TGCGCCAGCAGCTTTAGCGGCCAAGAGACCCAGTACTTC.

This clone was picked up a small number of times. This chain uses TRBV11-2 with TRBJ2-3; 8 bases are a match to TRBD2. The V gene end was trimmed by 5 bases and the J gene end by 0 bases; junction bases not matched to a gene: 10. This CDR3 region has 17 residues. CDR1 is SGHAT and CDR2 is FQNNGV in the germline V gene. The CDR3 loop reads CASSARVSGTSTDTQYF. The DNA for the CDR3 is TGTGCCAGCAGCGCTCGGGTTAGCGGGACTAGCACAGATACGCAGTATTTT.

The chain uses TRBV9 and TRBJ2-1; 8 bases line up with TRBD2. V shed 4 bases and J 4 bases; nucleotides not matched to a gene: 4. Germline V gene sequence: CDR1 SGDLS, CDR2 YYNGEE. CDR3 length: 14 residues. In DNA, the CDR3 is TGTGCCAGCAGCAGCGGGAGAGGGTACAATGAGCAGTTCTTC. It translates to CASSSGRGYNEQFF.

The genes are TRBV11-1 and TRBJ2-7, with 7 bases lining up with TRBD2. V trimming: 2 bases; J trimming: 3 bases; junction bases outside the gene matches: 7. The CDR3 extends over 15 amino acids. Germline V gives CDR1 SGHAT, CDR2 FQDESV (reference sequence). The CDR3 DNA reads TGTGCCAGCAGCTTAAAGCTAGCGGAGAACTACGAGCAGTACTTC. It encodes CASSLKLAENYEQYF.

The chain recombines TRBV18 with TRBJ1-6, with D maybe TRBD1 (6 bases). The CDR3 spans 16 residues. CDR1 and CDR2 from the germline V gene are KGHSH and LQKENI. V was trimmed by 4 bases and J by 1 base, leaving 11 bases between them. DNA for the CDR3: TGTGCCAGCTCACTGGGGGCTATGTCCTATAATTCACCCCTCCACTTT. Protein: CASSLGAMSYNSPLHF.

This clone was recorded a few times. The V call is TRBV5-4, the J call TRBJ1-6, with no clear D. V was trimmed by 2 bases and J by 5 bases, leaving 8 bases between them. This CDR3 spans 14 amino acids. The germline V gene encodes CDR1 SGHNT and CDR2 YYREEE (reference sequence). The CDR3 sequence is CASSLSQDNSPLHF. DNA of the CDR3: TGTGCCAGCAGCTTAAGTCAGGATAATTCACCCCTCCACTTT.

This clone was recorded a few times. The chain uses TRBV25-1 and TRBJ2-1, with D possibly being TRBD1 or TRBD2 (6 bases each). In germline, CDR1 is MGHDK, CDR2 SYGVNS. The CDR3 covers 15 residues. The V end was cut by 2 bases, the J end by 3 bases, with 11 bases between. Written as DNA, the CDR3 is TGTGCCAGCAGTGAACCCGGGGGCGACTACAATGAGCAGTTCTTC. Its translation is CASSEPGGDYNEQFF.

The chain joins TRBV7-6 to TRBJ2-5; D perhaps matches TRBD2 (7 bases). The V gene lost 5 bases and the J gene lost 2 bases, with 18 bases spanning the gap. Germline assignment: CDR1 SGHVS and CDR2 FNYEAQ. The CDR3 runs 16 residues. For the CDR3, the DNA is TGTGCCAGCAGCCGGTCCCAGGCGGGGGCGCAAGAGACCCAGTACTTC. It specifies CASSRSQAGAQETQYF.

The J gene is TRBJ2-1, the V gene TRBV5-5, with 7 bases aligning to TRBD1. J was trimmed by 15 bases and V by 4 bases; bases with no gene match: 10. This CDR3 spans 12 amino acids. Germline loops: CDR1 SGHKS, CDR2 YYEKEE (reference sequence). The CDR3, as DNA: TGTGCCAGCAGCCGAGGACAGGTTTTGAGGTTCTTC. Translated, it gives CASSRGQVLRFF.